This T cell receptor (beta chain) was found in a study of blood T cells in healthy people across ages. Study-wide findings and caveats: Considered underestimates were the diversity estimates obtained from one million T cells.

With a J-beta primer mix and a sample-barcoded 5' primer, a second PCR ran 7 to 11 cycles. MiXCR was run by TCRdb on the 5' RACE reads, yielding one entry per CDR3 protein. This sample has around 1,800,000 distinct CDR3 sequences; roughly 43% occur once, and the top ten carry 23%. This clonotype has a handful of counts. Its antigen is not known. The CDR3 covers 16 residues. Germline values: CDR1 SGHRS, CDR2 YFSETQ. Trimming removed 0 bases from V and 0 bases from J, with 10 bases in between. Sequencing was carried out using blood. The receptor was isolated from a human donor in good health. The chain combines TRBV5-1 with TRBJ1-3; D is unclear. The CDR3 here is CASSLGYGSSGNTIYF. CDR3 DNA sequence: TGCGCCAGCAGCTTGGGGTACGGATCCTCTGGAAACACCATATATTTT.